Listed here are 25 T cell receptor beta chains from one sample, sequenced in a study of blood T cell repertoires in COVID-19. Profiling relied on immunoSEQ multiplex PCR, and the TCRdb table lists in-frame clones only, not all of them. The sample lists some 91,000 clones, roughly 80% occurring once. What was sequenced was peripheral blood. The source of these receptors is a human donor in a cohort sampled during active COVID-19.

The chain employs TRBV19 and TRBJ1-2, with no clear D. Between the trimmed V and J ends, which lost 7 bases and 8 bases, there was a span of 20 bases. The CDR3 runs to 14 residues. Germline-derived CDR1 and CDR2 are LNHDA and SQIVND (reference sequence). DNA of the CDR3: TGTGCCAGTACCGCACCCTCTTCGTTGAGGGGCTACACCTTC. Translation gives CASTAPSSLRGYTF. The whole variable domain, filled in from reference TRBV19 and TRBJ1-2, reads DGGITQSPKYLFRKEGQNVTLSCEQNLNHDAMYWYRQDPGQGLRLIYYSQIVNDFQKGDIAEGYSVSREKKESFPLTVTSAQKNPTAFYLCASTAPSSLRGYTFGSGTRLTVV.

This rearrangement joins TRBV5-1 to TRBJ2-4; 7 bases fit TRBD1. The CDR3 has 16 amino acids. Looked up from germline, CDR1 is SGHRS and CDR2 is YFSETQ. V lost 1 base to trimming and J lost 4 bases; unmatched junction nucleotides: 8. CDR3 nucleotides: TGCGCCAGCAGCTTGAAGGTTTCGACAGGGAAAAACATTCAGTACTTC. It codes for CASSLKVSTGKNIQYF. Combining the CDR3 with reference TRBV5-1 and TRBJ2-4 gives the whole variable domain KAGVTQTPRYLIKTRGQQVTLSCSPISGHRSVSWYQQTPGQGLQFLFEYFSETQRNKGNFPGRFSGRQFSNSRSEMNVSTLELGDSALYLCASSLKVSTGKNIQYFGAGTRLSVL.

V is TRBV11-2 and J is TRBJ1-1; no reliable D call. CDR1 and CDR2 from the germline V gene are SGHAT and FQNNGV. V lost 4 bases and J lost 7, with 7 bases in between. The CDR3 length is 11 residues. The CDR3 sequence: CASSYHYEAFF. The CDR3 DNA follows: TGTGCCAGCAGCTACCACTATGAAGCTTTCTTT.

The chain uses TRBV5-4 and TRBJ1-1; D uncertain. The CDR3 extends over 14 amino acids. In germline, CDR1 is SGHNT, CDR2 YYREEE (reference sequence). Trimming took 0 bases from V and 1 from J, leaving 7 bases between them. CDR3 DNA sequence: TGTGCCAGCAGCTTGGAGCCTTCGAACACTGAAGCTTTCTTT. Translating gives CASSLEPSNTEAFF.

The CDR3 DNA sequence: TGCGCCAGCAGCATTTCCGGGACTAGCGGGAGAGGGAACAATGAGCAGTTCTTC. Amino acid sequence: CASSISGTSGRGNNEQFF. The chain carries TRBV5-1 and TRBJ2-1, with TRBD2 matching 14 bases. Germline assignment: CDR1 SGHRS and CDR2 YFSETQ. The CDR3 sequence is 18 residues long. V dropped 4 bases and J dropped 5; count of bases not matched to a gene: 11.

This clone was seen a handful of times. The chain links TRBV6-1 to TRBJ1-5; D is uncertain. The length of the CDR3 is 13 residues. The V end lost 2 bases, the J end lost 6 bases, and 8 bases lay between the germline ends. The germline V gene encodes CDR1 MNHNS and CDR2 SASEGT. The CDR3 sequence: CASSEKSRQPQHF. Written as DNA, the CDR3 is TGTGCCAGCAGTGAAAAGAGTCGTCAGCCCCAGCATTTT.

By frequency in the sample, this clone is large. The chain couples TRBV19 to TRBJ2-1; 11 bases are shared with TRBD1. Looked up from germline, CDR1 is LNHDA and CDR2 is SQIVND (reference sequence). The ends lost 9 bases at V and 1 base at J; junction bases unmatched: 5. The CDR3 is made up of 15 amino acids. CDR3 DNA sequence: TGTGCCAGCCAGGACAGGGGGCTGTCCTACAATGAGCAGTTCTTC. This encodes CASQDRGLSYNEQFF.

CDR3 sequence reads: CASSLSFGPSGEQETQYF. The CDR3 region has the DNA TGTGCCAGCAGCTTATCTTTTGGTCCTAGCGGGGAGCAAGAGACCCAGTACTTC. The chain recombines TRBV7-2 with TRBJ2-5, with 9 nucleotides matching TRBD2. The CDR3 loop spans 18 amino acids. V lost 2 bases to trimming and J lost 2 bases; unmatched junction nucleotides: 12. The germline V gene encodes CDR1 SGHTA and CDR2 FQGNSA.

CDR3: CASSYDRENTEAFF. DNA of the CDR3: TGTGCCAGCAGTTACGACAGGGAAAACACTGAAGCTTTCTTT. The V and J genes are TRBV6-5 and TRBJ1-1; 7 nucleotides line up with TRBD1. Germline V gene lookup returns CDR1 MNHEY and CDR2 SVGAGI. V shed 2 bases, J shed 2 bases, and the junction held 2 bases outside the gene matches. CDR3 length equals 14 residues.

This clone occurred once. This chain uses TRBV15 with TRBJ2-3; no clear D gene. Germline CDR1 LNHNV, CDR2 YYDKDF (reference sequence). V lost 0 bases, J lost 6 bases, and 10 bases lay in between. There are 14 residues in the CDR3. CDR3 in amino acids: CATSRDLYGDTQYF. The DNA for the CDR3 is TGTGCCACCAGCAGAGATCTCTACGGGGATACGCAGTATTTT.

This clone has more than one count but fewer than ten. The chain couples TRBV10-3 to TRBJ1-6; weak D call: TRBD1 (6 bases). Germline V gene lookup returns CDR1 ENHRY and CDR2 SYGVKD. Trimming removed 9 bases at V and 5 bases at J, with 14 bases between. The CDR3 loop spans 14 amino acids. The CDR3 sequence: CAIQRGQHNSPLHF. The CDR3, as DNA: TGTGCCATACAAAGGGGACAACATAATTCACCCCTCCACTTT.

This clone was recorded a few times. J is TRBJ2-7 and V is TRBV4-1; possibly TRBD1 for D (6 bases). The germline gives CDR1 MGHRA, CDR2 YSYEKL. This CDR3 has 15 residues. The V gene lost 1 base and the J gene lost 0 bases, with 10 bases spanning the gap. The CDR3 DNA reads TGCGCCAGCAGCCAAGGTGTAGGGGGCTCCTACGAGCAGTACTTC. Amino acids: CASSQGVGGSYEQYF.

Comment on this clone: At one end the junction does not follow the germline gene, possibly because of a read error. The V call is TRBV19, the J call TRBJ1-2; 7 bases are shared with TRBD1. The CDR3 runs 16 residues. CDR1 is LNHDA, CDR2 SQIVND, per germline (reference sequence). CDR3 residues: CTSGEVIGTAYYGYTF. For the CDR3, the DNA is TGTACCAGTGGCGAAGTAATCGGGACAGCCTACTATGGCTACACCTTC.

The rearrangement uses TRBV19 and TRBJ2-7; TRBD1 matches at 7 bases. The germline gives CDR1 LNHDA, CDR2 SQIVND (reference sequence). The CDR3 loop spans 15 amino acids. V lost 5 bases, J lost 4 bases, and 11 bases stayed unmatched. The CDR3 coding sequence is TGTGCCAGTAGTGAACTCCCGGGACAGTCGTACGAGCAGTACTTC. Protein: CASSELPGQSYEQYF. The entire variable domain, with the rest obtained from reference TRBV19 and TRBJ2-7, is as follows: DGGITQSPKYLFRKEGQNVTLSCEQNLNHDAMYWYRQDPGQGLRLIYYSQIVNDFQKGDIAEGYSVSREKKESFPLTVTSAQKNPTAFYLCASSELPGQSYEQYFGPGTRLTVT.

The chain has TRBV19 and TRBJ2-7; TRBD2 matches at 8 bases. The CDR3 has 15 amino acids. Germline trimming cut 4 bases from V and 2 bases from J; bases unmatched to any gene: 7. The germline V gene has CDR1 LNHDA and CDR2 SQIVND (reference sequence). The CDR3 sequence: CASSTPGGVPYEQYF. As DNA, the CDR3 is TGTGCCAGTAGTACCCCGGGGGGGGTCCCCTACGAGCAGTACTTC. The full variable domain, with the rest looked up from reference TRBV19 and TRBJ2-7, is DGGITQSPKYLFRKEGQNVTLSCEQNLNHDAMYWYRQDPGQGLRLIYYSQIVNDFQKGDIAEGYSVSREKKESFPLTVTSAQKNPTAFYLCASSTPGGVPYEQYFGPGTRLTVT.

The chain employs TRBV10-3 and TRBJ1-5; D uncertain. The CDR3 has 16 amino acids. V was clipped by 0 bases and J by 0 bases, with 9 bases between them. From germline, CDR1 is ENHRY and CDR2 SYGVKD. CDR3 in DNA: TGTGCCATCAGTGAGTCGTCGGGGAATAGCAATCAGCCCCAGCATTTT. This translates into CAISESSGNSNQPQHF.

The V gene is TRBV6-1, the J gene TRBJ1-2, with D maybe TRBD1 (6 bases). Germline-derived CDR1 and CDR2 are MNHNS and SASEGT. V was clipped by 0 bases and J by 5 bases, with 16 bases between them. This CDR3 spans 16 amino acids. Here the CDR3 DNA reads TGTGCCAGCAGTGAAGCTTTTTCAGGGGCAAGTTATGGCTACACCTTC. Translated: CASSEAFSGASYGYTF.

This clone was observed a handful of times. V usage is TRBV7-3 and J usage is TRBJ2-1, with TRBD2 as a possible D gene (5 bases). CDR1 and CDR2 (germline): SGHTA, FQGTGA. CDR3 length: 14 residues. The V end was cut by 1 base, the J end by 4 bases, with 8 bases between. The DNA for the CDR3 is TGTGCCAGCAGCTTAAGCGGGCCTTACAATGAGCAGTTCTTC. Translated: CASSLSGPYNEQFF.

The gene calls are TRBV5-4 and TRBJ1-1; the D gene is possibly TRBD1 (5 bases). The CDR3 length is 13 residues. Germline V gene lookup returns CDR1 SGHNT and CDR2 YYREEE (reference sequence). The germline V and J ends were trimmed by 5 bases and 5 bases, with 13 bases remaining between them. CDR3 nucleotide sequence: TGTGCCAGCAGGAGGGTGGGGGGTACTGAAGCTTTCTTT. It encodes CASRRVGGTEAFF.

The CDR3 is CAWRMLQLSGTGHLSPLHF. DNA of the CDR3: TGTGCCTGGAGAATGCTCCAACTTTCCGGGACAGGGCATCTATCACCCCTCCACTTT. The chain combines TRBV30 with TRBJ1-6; 9 positions match TRBD1. The CDR3 has 19 residues. Trimming took 3 bases from V and 10 from J; bases not matched to a gene: 22. Germline loops: CDR1 GTSNPN, CDR2 SVGIG (reference sequence).

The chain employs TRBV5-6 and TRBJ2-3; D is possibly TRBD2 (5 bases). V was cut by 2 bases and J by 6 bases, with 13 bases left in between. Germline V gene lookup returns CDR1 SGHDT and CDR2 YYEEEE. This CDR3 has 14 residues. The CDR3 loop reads CASSLARGPDTQYF. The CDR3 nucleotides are TGTGCCAGCAGCTTAGCCCGAGGGCCGGATACGCAGTATTTT.

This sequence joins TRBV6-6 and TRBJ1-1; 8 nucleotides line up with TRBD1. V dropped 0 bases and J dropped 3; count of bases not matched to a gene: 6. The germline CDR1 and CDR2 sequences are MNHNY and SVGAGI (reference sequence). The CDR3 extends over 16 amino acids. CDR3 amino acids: CASSYSRTGSDTEAFF. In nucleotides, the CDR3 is TGTGCCAGCAGTTACTCGCGGACAGGGTCGGACACTGAAGCTTTCTTT.

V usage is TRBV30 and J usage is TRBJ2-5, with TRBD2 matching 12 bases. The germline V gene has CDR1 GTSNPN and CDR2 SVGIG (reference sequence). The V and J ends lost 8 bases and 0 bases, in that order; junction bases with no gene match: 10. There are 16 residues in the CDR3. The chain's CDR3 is CAATRTSGAYQETQYF. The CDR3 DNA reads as TGTGCCGCCACCCGGACTAGCGGGGCGTACCAAGAGACCCAGTACTTC.

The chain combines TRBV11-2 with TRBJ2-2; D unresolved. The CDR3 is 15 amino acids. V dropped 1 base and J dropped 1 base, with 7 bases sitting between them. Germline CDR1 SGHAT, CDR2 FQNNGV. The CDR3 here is CASSLAPVNTGELFF. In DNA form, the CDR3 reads TGTGCCAGCAGCTTAGCCCCAGTGAACACCGGGGAGCTGTTTTTT.

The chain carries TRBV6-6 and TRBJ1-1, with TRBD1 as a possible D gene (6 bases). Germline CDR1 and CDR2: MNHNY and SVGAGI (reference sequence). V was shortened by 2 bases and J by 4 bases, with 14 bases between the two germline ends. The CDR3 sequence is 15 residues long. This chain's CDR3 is CASSYTAGVGTEAFF. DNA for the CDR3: TGTGCCAGCAGTTACACGGCAGGGGTAGGCACTGAAGCTTTCTTT.